This T cell receptor (beta chain) was retrieved from a study of cytomegalovirus exposure and HLA in healthy donors. Study-level results: Apparent HLA restriction characterized most CMV-associated TCR beta chains in a later analysis.

This clone appeared a few times. The antigen remains unidentified. The CDR3 extends over 15 amino acids. Germline assignment: CDR1 SGHNT and CDR2 YYREEE (reference sequence). V lost 0 bases and J lost 4; bases outside the gene matches: 6. Primers for the PCR totalled 60 Vbeta and 13 Jbeta. Some clones are missing from TCRdb's copy, which holds only in-frame ones; the method was immunoSEQ multiplex PCR. Altogether 100,000 to 150,000 clones are present, over 70% being singletons, with the ten largest covering around 4%. Material for sequencing was PBMCs. The sequence was obtained from a middle-aged man in good health and CMV-seropositive. The chain employs TRBV5-4 and TRBJ2-5, with TRBD2 identical over 7 bases. The CDR3 DNA reads TGTGCCAGCAGCTTGGAGGGAGGGGAAGGAGAGACCCAGTACTTC. It specifies CASSLEGGEGETQYF.